Listed below are T cell receptor beta chains from one sample, sequenced in a study of blood T cell repertoires in COVID-19. Method: immunoSEQ multiplex PCR; TCRdb's copy keeps in-frame clones and lacks some. The table shows 200,000 to 250,000 clones, with 75% to 85% occurring only once. The sequenced sample was peripheral blood. The receptors come from a woman in her sixties or seventies with COVID-19, enrolled during active disease. The CDR3 runs from the conserved cysteine through the conserved F or W. Each record gives: V gene, clone size, D gene, J gene, CDR3 protein, CDR3 DNA. D genes are given only for firm matches. The size field is filled for only some rows; it gives once, few, many or a size class.

>TRBV7-9|.|TRBD1|TRBJ2-2
CASSSDRWNTGELFF
TGTGCCAGCAGCTCGGACAGGTGGAACACCGGGGAGCTGTTTTTT
>TRBV28|few|.|TRBJ1-1
CASSSGYTEAFF
TGTGCCAGTAGTTCAGGGTACACTGAAGCTTTCTTT
>TRBV7-3|.|.|TRBJ1-2
CASSLGGDHYGYTF
TGTGCCAGCAGCTTAGGAGGGGACCACTATGGCTACACCTTC
>TRBV5-1|.|TRBD1|TRBJ2-5
CASSFGDSQETQYF
TGCGCCAGCAGCTTCGGGGACAGCCAAGAGACCCAGTACTTC
>TRBV4-1|.|.|TRBJ2-6
CASSQDAGSYSGANVLTF
TGCGCCAGCAGCCAAGATGCAGGGTCCTATTCTGGGGCCAACGTCCTGACTTTC
>TRBV4-2|.|.|TRBJ1-2
CASSQVQGPNYGYTF
TGTGCCAGCAGCCAAGTACAGGGTCCCAACTATGGCTACACCTTC
>TRBV7-2|few|.|TRBJ1-5
CASSLGQKSNQPQHF
TGTGCCAGCAGCTTAGGCCAGAAGAGCAATCAGCCCCAGCATTTT
>TRBV11-2|once|.|TRBJ1-6
CASRKTGIRPDNSPLHF
TGTGCCAGCAGAAAGACAGGAATTAGGCCTGATAATTCACCCCTCCACTTT
>TRBV6-2/TRBV6-3|.|.|TRBJ1-1
CASSYFLESEAFF
TGTGCCAGCAGTTACTTTTTGGAGTCTGAAGCTTTCTTT
>TRBV11-2|once|.|TRBJ2-3
CASSQARTYTDTQYF
TGTGCCAGCAGCCAAGCCCGGACATACACAGATACGCAGTATTTT
>TRBV9|.|TRBD1|TRBJ1-2
CASSPQGGDYGYTF
TGTGCCAGCAGCCCCCAGGGGGGAGACTATGGCTACACCTTC
>TRBV5-4|.|TRBD1|TRBJ1-2
CASSGQGVYGYTF
TGTGCCAGCAGCGGACAGGGAGTCTATGGCTACACCTTC
>TRBV25-1|.|.|TRBJ1-1
CASSEFGRGNTEAFF
TGTGCCAGCAGTGAATTTGGCAGGGGGAACACTGAAGCTTTCTTT
>TRBV13|.|TRBD2|TRBJ2-3
CASSPRLAGHSTDTQYF
TGTGCCAGCAGCCCCCGACTAGCGGGACACAGCACAGATACGCAGTATTTT
>TRBV5-1|.|TRBD2|TRBJ2-7
CASSFTGLAGNEQYF
TGCGCCAGCAGCTTTACTGGACTAGCGGGAAACGAGCAGTACTTC
>TRBV28|.|TRBD1|TRBJ2-6
CASRIQGARGANVLTF
TGTGCCAGCAGGATACAGGGGGCGCGAGGGGCCAACGTCCTGACTTTC
>TRBV7-2|.|.|TRBJ2-1
CASRGGSYNEQFF
TGTGCCAGCAGGGGAGGCTCCTACAATGAGCAGTTCTTC
>TRBV7-2|.|TRBD1|TRBJ2-2
CASRQQGKTGELFF
TGTGCCAGCAGGCAACAGGGGAAGACCGGGGAGCTGTTTTTT
>TRBV11-2|.|TRBD1|TRBJ1-4
CASSTTGGGGNEKLFF
TGTGCCAGCAGCACGACAGGGGGCGGGGGTAATGAAAAACTGTTTTTT
>TRBV18|.|TRBD1|TRBJ2-6
CASNLGTDRSGANVLTF
TGTGCCAGTAACTTAGGGACAGATCGCTCTGGGGCCAACGTCCTGACTTTC
>TRBV5-1|.|.|TRBJ2-3
CATKRGLSTDTQYF
TGCGCCACCAAGAGAGGGCTAAGCACAGATACGCAGTATTTT
>TRBV3-1/TRBV3-2|.|TRBD1|TRBJ2-1
CASSQPQPGQGKGSAYNEQFF
TGTGCCAGCAGCCAACCTCAACCGGGACAGGGAAAAGGGAGCGCCTACAATGAGCAGTTCTTC
>TRBV7-2|.|.|TRBJ2-5
CASSLDSGAGTQYF
TGTGCCAGCAGCTTAGACTCAGGCGCAGGGACCCAGTACTTC
>TRBV6-6|.|TRBD1|TRBJ1-1
CASSDGLQGVNTEAFF
TGTGCCAGCAGCGATGGATTGCAGGGGGTGAACACTGAAGCTTTCTTT
>TRBV29-1|.|.|TRBJ1-2
CSVARNYGYTF
TGCAGCGTTGCCAGAAACTATGGCTACACCTTC
>TRBV4-3|.|.|TRBJ2-7
CASSQGGGEQYF
TGCGCCAGCAGCCAAGGTGGAGGGGAGCAGTACTTC
>TRBV28|.|TRBD2|TRBJ2-1
CASSSPPGLAKDNEQFF
TGTGCCAGCAGTTCGCCGCCGGGACTAGCTAAGGACAATGAGCAGTTCTTC
>TRBV15|.|TRBD2|TRBJ2-5
CATSRGTSGSFETQYF
TGTGCCACCAGCAGAGGGACTAGCGGGAGTTTCGAGACCCAGTACTTC
>TRBV7-2|few|.|TRBJ1-6
CASSPRMAYNSPLHF
TGTGCCAGCAGCCCCAGGATGGCCTATAATTCACCCCTCCACTTT
>TRBV20-1|.|.|TRBJ1-2
CSVIANYGYTF
TGCAGTGTCATAGCTAACTATGGCTACACCTTC
>TRBV9|.|.|TRBJ1-5
CASSPTGLNQPQHF
TGTGCCAGCAGCCCGACAGGATTAAATCAGCCCCAGCATTTT
>TRBV28|.|.|TRBJ1-1
CASSLWAAEAFF
TGTGCCAGCAGTTTATGGGCGGCTGAAGCTTTCTTT
>TRBV19|.|TRBD2|TRBJ2-1
CASSSSLAGGPLNEQFF
TGTGCCAGTAGTAGCTCGTTAGCGGGAGGGCCCCTCAATGAGCAGTTCTTC
>TRBV30|.|.|TRBJ1-3
CAWRGSGGGNTIYF
TGTGCCTGGCGTGGGAGCGGGGGGGGAAACACCATATATTTT
>TRBV27|once|.|TRBJ1-2
CASSLRGNGYTF
TGTGCCAGCAGTTTAAGGGGGAATGGCTACACCTTC
>TRBV29-1|.|.|TRBJ1-1
CSGITGSTEAFF
TGCAGCGGGATAACAGGGTCCACTGAAGCTTTCTTT
>TRBV2|.|.|TRBJ2-2
CASSETRGNGGELFF
TGTGCCAGCAGTGAAACCAGGGGCAATGGCGGGGAGCTGTTTTTT